The next 23 T cell receptor beta chains were all read from a single sample in a study of blood T cell repertoires in COVID-19. Generated by immunoSEQ multiplex PCR, the TCRdb table keeps only in-frame clones and is missing some. The sample has roughly 330,000 clones, over 75% seen once. The source material was PBMCs or T cells enriched from blood (not recorded which). These receptors originate from a woman in her 30s who had recovered from COVID-19.

This sequence joins TRBV7-8 and TRBJ2-5; TRBD2 aligns across 7 bases. Losses at the gene ends were 5 bases for V and 2 bases for J; bases not matched to a gene: 8. CDR3 length equals 15 residues. From germline, CDR1 is SGHVS and CDR2 FQNEAQ. CDR3 amino acids: CASSPPRGMQETQYF. DNA of the CDR3: TGTGCCAGCAGCCCCCCGCGGGGGATGCAAGAGACCCAGTACTTC. Variable domain in full (rest from reference TRBV7-8 and TRBJ2-5): GAGVSQSPRYKVAKRGQDVALRCDPISGHVSLFWYQQALGQGPEFLTYFQNEAQLDKSGLPSDRFFAERPEGSVSTLKIQRTQQEDSAVYLCASSPPRGMQETQYFGPGTRLLVL.

The chain carries TRBV19 and TRBJ1-2; D not certain. CDR3 size: 15 residues. Trimming cost V 7 bases and J 2 bases, with 17 bases left between them. Per the germline V gene, CDR1 is LNHDA and CDR2 is SQIVND (reference sequence). CDR3 sequence: CASTPGFQVNYGYTF. Written as DNA, the CDR3 is TGTGCCAGTACCCCAGGTTTCCAAGTCAACTATGGCTACACCTTC.

The V and J genes are TRBV5-1 and TRBJ1-2, with a weak D call TRBD1 (6 bases). The germline V gene has CDR1 SGHRS and CDR2 YFSETQ. The V gene lost 7 bases and the J gene lost 2 bases, with 9 bases spanning the gap. CDR3 length equals 12 residues. CDR3 bases: TGCGCCAGCGGGGGACAAAACTATGGCTACACCTTC. Translating it yields CASGGQNYGYTF.

The chain recombines TRBV7-9 with TRBJ2-7; TRBD1 might be the D (6 bases). Germline V CDR1 and CDR2: SEHNR, FQNEAQ (reference sequence). V was trimmed by 5 bases and J by 3 bases, leaving 17 bases between them. The CDR3 is 15 residues long. The CDR3 region has the DNA TGTGCCAGCAGCACCCGGCGCCAGGACAGCTACGAGCAGTACTTC. Translated, it gives CASSTRRQDSYEQYF.

This sequence joins TRBV21-1 and TRBJ1-4. TRBV21-1 is a pseudogene segment. This CDR3 has 12 amino acids. The CDR3 loop reads CASTEKLTGLFF. CDR3 in DNA: TGTGCCAGCACCGAAAAGTTGACGGGTCTGTTTTTT.

The chain uses TRBV3-1 (or the pseudogene TRBV3-2) and TRBJ1-5; 8 nucleotides align to TRBD1. In germline, CDR1 is LGHDT, CDR2 YNNKEL (reference sequence). This CDR3 is built from 16 residues. V was clipped by 5 bases and J by 4 bases; unmatched bases: 10. CDR3 sequence reads: CASSSSTGVLNQPQHF. CDR3 DNA: TGTGCCAGCAGCTCCTCGACAGGGGTCCTAAATCAGCCCCAGCATTTT.

The chain carries TRBV15 and TRBJ1-3; TRBD1 agrees at 10 bases. J was trimmed by 0 bases and V by 3 bases; bases with no gene match: 2. The CDR3 is made up of 16 amino acids. Germline V gene sequence: CDR1 LNHNV, CDR2 YYDKDF (reference sequence). The CDR3 spells CATSSDRGLSGNTIYF. CDR3 DNA sequence: TGTGCCACCAGCAGTGACAGGGGGCTCTCTGGAAACACCATATATTTT.

V is TRBV4-1 and J is TRBJ2-7, with 13 nucleotides matching TRBD2. The length of the CDR3 is 17 residues. Germline V lookup: CDR1 MGHRA, CDR2 YSYEKL. Trimming removed 2 bases from V and 0 bases from J; junction bases left unmatched: 4. The CDR3 DNA reads TGCGCCAGCAGCCAACCCACTAGCGGGGGGGCCTCCTACGAGCAGTACTTC. It translates to CASSQPTSGGASYEQYF.

This rearrangement joins TRBV7-2 to TRBJ2-1, with a tentative D call TRBD2 (7 bases). V was pared by 0 bases and J by 9 bases, with 15 bases between. The CDR3 sequence is 15 residues long. Per germline, CDR1 SGHTA and CDR2 FQGNSA. CDR3 sequence reads: CASSLAGGRGIEQFF. CDR3 DNA: TGTGCCAGCAGCTTAGCCGGGGGGCGCGGGATTGAGCAGTTCTTC.

The V and J genes are TRBV3-1 (or the pseudogene TRBV3-2) and TRBJ2-3, with 8 bases identical to TRBD2. There are 14 residues in the CDR3. J gave up 11 bases and V 0 bases, and 7 bases lay outside the gene matches. CDR1 LGHDT and CDR2 YNNKEL come from the germline V gene (reference sequence). The CDR3 region has the DNA TGTGCCAGCAGCCAAGACGGTGCGGGGGGTGTGCAGTATTTT. Translated: CASSQDGAGGVQYF.

The V call is TRBV30, the J call TRBJ2-3; a possible D gene is TRBD1 (6 bases). The CDR3 loop spans 13 amino acids. Trimming left V 5 bases short and J 2 bases short, with 11 bases between. CDR1 and CDR2 from the germline V gene are GTSNPN and SVGIG (reference sequence). The CDR3 loop is CAWAGTFTDTQYF. CDR3 DNA: TGTGCCTGGGCCGGGACATTCACAGATACGCAGTATTTT.

The chain employs TRBV6-2 or TRBV6-3 and TRBJ2-1; D is uncertain. Deletions cut 2 bases from V and 8 bases from J, with 10 bases between. The CDR3 is 13 residues long. Per germline, CDR1 MNHEY and CDR2 SVGEGT. CDR3 coding DNA: TGTGCCAGCAGTTACAGTACTTTTGATGAGCAGTTCTTC. It specifies CASSYSTFDEQFF.

This chain uses TRBV13 with TRBJ2-3, with TRBD2 identical over 8 bases. V shed 5 bases, J shed 0 bases, and the junction held 7 bases outside the gene matches. The length of the CDR3 is 16 residues. Germline CDR1 and CDR2: PRHDT and FYEKMQ (reference sequence). The DNA for the CDR3 is TGTGCCAGCAGCGACGAGCGGGGGCGTAGCACAGATACGCAGTATTTT. Its translation is CASSDERGRSTDTQYF. Drawing the rest from reference TRBV13 and TRBJ2-3, the complete variable domain is AAGVIQSPRHLIKEKRETATLKCYPIPRHDTVYWYQQGPGQDPQFLISFYEKMQSDKGSIPDRFSAQQFSDYHSELNMSSLELGDSALYFCASSDERGRSTDTQYFGPGTRLTVL.

This chain connects TRBV7-9 to TRBJ1-1, with 9 bases matching TRBD1. This CDR3 contains 14 residues. V shed 5 bases, J shed 2 bases, and the junction held 3 bases outside the gene matches. Germline lookup yields CDR1 SEHNR and CDR2 FQNEAQ (reference sequence). CDR3 region: CASSMTGGNTEAFF. Here the CDR3 DNA reads TGTGCCAGCAGCATGACAGGGGGAAACACTGAAGCTTTCTTT. The full variable domain, in which reference TRBV7-9 and TRBJ1-1 provide the parts outside the CDR3, is DTGVSQNPRHKITKRGQNVTFRCDPISEHNRLYWYRQTLGQGPEFLTYFQNEAQLEKSRLLSDRFSAERPKGSFSTLEIQRTEQGDSAMYLCASSMTGGNTEAFFGQGTRLTVV.

The chain is built from TRBV27 and TRBJ2-3; TRBD2 might be the D (6 bases). V was cut by 4 bases and J by 2 bases, with 13 bases left in between. Germline V CDR1 and CDR2: MNHEY, SMNVEV (reference sequence). This CDR3 spans 15 amino acids. CDR3 nucleotide sequence: TGTGCCAGCAGTTCGATAGCGGAGTTCACAGATACGCAGTATTTT. Translation: CASSSIAEFTDTQYF.

The chain's CDR3 is CASSQSGGGLDAGYTF. CDR3 in DNA: TGTGCCAGCAGCCAATCCGGCGGGGGGCTGGATGCTGGCTACACCTTC. The chain combines TRBV16 with TRBJ1-2; tentatively, D is TRBD1 (6 bases). V dropped 0 bases and J dropped 7 bases, with 18 bases sitting between them. The germline gives CDR1 KGHSY, CDR2 FQNENV. The CDR3 runs 16 residues.

The rearrangement joins TRBV19 to TRBJ1-1, with D perhaps matching TRBD1 (5 bases). Per the germline V gene, CDR1 is LNHDA and CDR2 is SQIVND (reference sequence). CDR3 length equals 13 residues. Trimming left V 7 bases short and J 1 base short, with 10 bases between. The CDR3 nucleotides are TGTGCCAGTACTCCGACAGCGAACACTGAAGCTTTCTTT. The encoded protein is CASTPTANTEAFF.

This sequence joins TRBV5-6 and TRBJ1-1; D is ambiguous. There are 15 residues in the CDR3. Germline V gene sequence: CDR1 SGHDT, CDR2 YYEEEE. The ends were cut back, 5 bases at V and 0 bases at J, with 14 bases in the middle. CDR3 coding DNA: TGTGCCAGCAGTCTCCGGACTCGATTGAACACTGAAGCTTTCTTT. Its protein product is CASSLRTRLNTEAFF.

The chain recombines TRBV12-3 or TRBV12-4 with TRBJ2-1; TRBD1 matches at 8 bases. This CDR3 has 13 amino acids. Trimming at V came to 6 bases and at J to 11 bases, leaving 9 bases not matched to a gene. The CDR3 DNA sequence: TGTGCCAGCAGCATTGACAGGGGTGTTCAGCAGTTCTTC. Its translation: CASSIDRGVQQFF.

The J gene is TRBJ2-1, the V gene TRBV29-1, with 8 bases identical to TRBD1. V shed 0 bases and J 2 bases; nucleotides not matched to a gene: 6. This CDR3 region has 16 residues. Germline assignment: CDR1 SQVTM and CDR2 ANQGSEA. CDR3 amino acids: CSVEDPGQGTYNEQFF. The DNA for the CDR3 is TGCAGCGTTGAAGATCCTGGACAGGGTACCTACAATGAGCAGTTCTTC.

This chain joins TRBV7-2 and TRBJ2-7; TRBD2 agrees at 14 bases. Germline-derived CDR1 and CDR2 are SGHTA and FQGNSA. The CDR3 length is 17 residues. Germline trimming cut 3 bases from V and 4 bases from J; bases unmatched to any gene: 8. The CDR3 bases are TGTGCCAGCAGCTTTCACGGACTAGCGGGGGGTTCATACGAGCAGTACTTC. This codes for CASSFHGLAGGSYEQYF. Full variable domain (rest looked up from reference TRBV7-2 and TRBJ2-7): GAGVSQSPSNKVTEKGKDVELRCDPISGHTALYWYRQSLGQGLEFLIYFQGNSAPDKSGLPSDRFSAERTGGSVSTLTIQRTQQEDSAVYLCASSFHGLAGGSYEQYFGPGTRLTVT.

V usage is TRBV19 and J usage is TRBJ1-4; 7 bases are shared with TRBD1. J gave up 8 bases and V 4 bases, and 10 bases lay outside the gene matches. The CDR3 sequence is 15 residues long. CDR1 LNHDA and CDR2 SQIVND come from the germline V gene (reference sequence). As DNA, the CDR3 is TGTGCCAGTAGTACCACCGGGACAGTAGAAGAAAAACTGTTTTTT. Amino acid sequence: CASSTTGTVEEKLFF.

This clone was seen just once. The rearrangement uses TRBV27 and TRBJ1-4; 10 bases line up with TRBD1. Germline V gene lookup returns CDR1 MNHEY and CDR2 SMNVEV (reference sequence). The CDR3 totals 15 residues. Trimming cost V 5 bases and J 7 bases; bases outside gene matches: 7. The DNA of the CDR3 is TGTGCCAGCAGTGATTGGACAGGGGGGGCTGAAAAACTGTTTTTT. This gives the protein CASSDWTGGAEKLFF. Full variable domain (outside the CDR3, taken from reference TRBV27 and TRBJ1-4): EAQVTQNPRYLITVTGKKLTVTCSQNMNHEYMSWYRQDPGLGLRQIYYSMNVEVTDKGDVPEGYKVSRKEKRNFPLILESPSPNQTSLYFCASSDWTGGAEKLFFGSGTQLSVL.